This T cell receptor beta chain was sequenced in a study of Ad26.COV2.S vaccination and SARS-CoV-2 variants. This clone was picked up one time. Only in-frame clones appear in the TCRdb table, and some are missing; sequencing was by immunoSEQ multiplex PCR. The sample has 410,000 or so clones; around 92% are singletons. Documented treatment: some 20 received Ad26.COV2.S at low or high dose, single or two shots; 5 received placebo; per-sample allocation not given. Sampling occurred on day 63 after the first vaccine or placebo injection. The TCR was taken from a person between 18 and 60 years old who received the Ad26.COV2.S COVID-19 vaccine or a placebo. Sequencing was performed on peripheral blood, taken in a trial of Ad26.COV2.S vaccine versus placebo.

The CDR3 DNA follows: TGTGCCAGCAGTGATCGATGGCGGGGGGGCCTCCACAATGAGCAGTTCTTC. It encodes CASSDRWRGGLHNEQFF. V gene TRBV2 combines with J gene TRBJ2-1, with TRBD2 identical over 9 bases. The CDR3 loop spans 17 amino acids. J gave up 5 bases and V 3 bases, and 11 bases lay outside the gene matches. Germline V gene sequence: CDR1 SNHLY, CDR2 FYNNEI.